One TCR beta chain is described in this entry. Clinical history reported by participants formed the basis on which cohorts were assigned. These data come from a study of blood T cell repertoires in COVID-19. This CDR3 has 16 amino acids. The ends were cut back, 6 bases at V and 7 bases at J, with 25 bases in the middle. Per germline, CDR1 SNHLY and CDR2 FYNNEI. Produced via immunoSEQ multiplex PCR; TCRdb's table is partial and in-frame only. The data show around 310,000 clones, with under 90% seen just once and just under 9.5% held by the top ten. Sequenced input: PBMCs or T cells enriched from blood (not recorded which). The chain couples TRBV2 to TRBJ2-7; possible D gene TRBD1, 7 bases. The TCR originated in a woman under 40 who had recovered from COVID-19. In DNA, the CDR3 is TGTGCCAGCAGCCCCATTTCCACAGGGGACGGAGGGGAGCAGTACTTC. This gives the protein CASSPISTGDGGEQYF.